This T cell receptor (beta chain) was retrieved from a study of cytomegalovirus exposure and HLA in healthy donors. General study results and limits: Some public TCRs appeared in many individuals, while most sequences were rare.

There are 13 residues in the CDR3. Germline values: CDR1 SGHRS, CDR2 YFSETQ. V lost 4 bases and J 5 bases, leaving 7 bases between the germline ends. In regard to this clone: Its antigen is not identified.

The study drew the donors from its approximately 110-subject validation cohort, separate from the roughly 700-subject first cohort. The assay was immunoSEQ multiplex PCR, and TCRdb's table has in-frame clones only and misses some. The sample holds 100,000 to 150,000 clones, roughly 86% seen once. This TCR was recovered from a man aged 30-40 years in good health and CMV-seronegative. Sequencing used PBMCs. The rearrangement uses TRBV5-1 and TRBJ1-6, with D hard to call. The CDR3 loop reads CASSTGNNSPLHF. CDR3 sequence (DNA): TGCGCCAGCAGCACCGGGAATAATTCACCCCTCCACTTT.